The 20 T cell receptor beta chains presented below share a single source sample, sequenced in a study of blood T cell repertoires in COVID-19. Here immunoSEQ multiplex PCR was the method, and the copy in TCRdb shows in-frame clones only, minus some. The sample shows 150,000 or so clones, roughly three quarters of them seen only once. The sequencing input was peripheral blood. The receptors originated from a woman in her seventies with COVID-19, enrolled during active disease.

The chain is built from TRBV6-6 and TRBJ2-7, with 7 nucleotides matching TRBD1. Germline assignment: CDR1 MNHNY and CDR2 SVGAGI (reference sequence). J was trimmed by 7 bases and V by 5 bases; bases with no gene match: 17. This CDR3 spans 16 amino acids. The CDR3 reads CASSPPLVRTGSEQYF. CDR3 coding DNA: TGTGCCAGCAGTCCCCCTCTCGTTAGGACAGGCTCGGAGCAGTACTTC.

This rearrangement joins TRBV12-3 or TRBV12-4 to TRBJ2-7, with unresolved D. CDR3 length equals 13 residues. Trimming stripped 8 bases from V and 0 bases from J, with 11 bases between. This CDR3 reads CASSGSSSYEQYF. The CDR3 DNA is TGTGCCAGCTCCGGGTCAAGCTCCTACGAGCAGTACTTC.

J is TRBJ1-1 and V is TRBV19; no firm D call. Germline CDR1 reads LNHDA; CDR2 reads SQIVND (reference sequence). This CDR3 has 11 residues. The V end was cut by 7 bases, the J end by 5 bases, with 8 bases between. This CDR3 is CASNRGTEAFF. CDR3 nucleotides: TGTGCCAGTAACCGAGGAACTGAAGCTTTCTTT.

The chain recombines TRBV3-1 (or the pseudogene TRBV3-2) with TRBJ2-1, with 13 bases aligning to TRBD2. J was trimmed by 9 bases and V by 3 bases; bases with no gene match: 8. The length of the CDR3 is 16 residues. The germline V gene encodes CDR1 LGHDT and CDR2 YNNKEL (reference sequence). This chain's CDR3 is CASSQLLAGGPGEQFF. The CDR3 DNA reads TGTGCCAGCAGCCAGTTACTAGCGGGGGGGCCCGGTGAGCAGTTCTTC.

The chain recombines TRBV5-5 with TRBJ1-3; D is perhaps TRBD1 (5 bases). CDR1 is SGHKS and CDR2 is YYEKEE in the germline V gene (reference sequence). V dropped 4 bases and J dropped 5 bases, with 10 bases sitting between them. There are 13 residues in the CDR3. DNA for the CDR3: TGTGCCAGCAGCCCGGTGGGGCGAAACACCATATATTTT. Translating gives CASSPVGRNTIYF. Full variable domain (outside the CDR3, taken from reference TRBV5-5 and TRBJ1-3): DAGVTQSPTHLIKTRGQQVTLRCSPISGHKSVSWYQQVLGQGPQFIFQYYEKEERGRGNFPDRFSARQFPNYSSELNVNALLLGDSALYLCASSPVGRNTIYFGEGSWLTVV.

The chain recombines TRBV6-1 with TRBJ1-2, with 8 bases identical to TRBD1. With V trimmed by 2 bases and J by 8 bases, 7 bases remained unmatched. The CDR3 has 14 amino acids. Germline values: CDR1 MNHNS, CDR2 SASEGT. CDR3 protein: CASSEQQGVSGYTF. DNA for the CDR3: TGTGCCAGCAGTGAACAACAGGGGGTGAGCGGCTACACCTTC.

The CDR3 is CASSSVDREPRGNQPQHF. Here the CDR3 DNA reads TGTGCCAGCAGTTCCGTAGACAGGGAACCTAGGGGCAATCAGCCCCAGCATTTT. The chain employs TRBV6-2 or TRBV6-3 and TRBJ1-5; 7 positions match TRBD1. The germline V gene encodes CDR1 MNHEY and CDR2 SVGEGT. V was pared by 4 bases and J by 2 bases, with 14 bases of the junction left unmatched. CDR3 length: 18 residues.

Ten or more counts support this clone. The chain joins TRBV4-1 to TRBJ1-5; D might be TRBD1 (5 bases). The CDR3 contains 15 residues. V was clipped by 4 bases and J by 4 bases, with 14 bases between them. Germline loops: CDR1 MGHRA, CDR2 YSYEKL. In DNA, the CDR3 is TGCGCCAGCAGCCGCCTGATGGGGGGGAATCAGCCCCAGCATTTT. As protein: CASSRLMGGNQPQHF.

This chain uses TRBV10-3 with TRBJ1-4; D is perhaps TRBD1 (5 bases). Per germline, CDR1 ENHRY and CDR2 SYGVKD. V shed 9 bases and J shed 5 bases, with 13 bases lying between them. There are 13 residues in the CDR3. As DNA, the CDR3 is TGTGCCATACGGGGGTATTTCAATGAAAAACTGTTTTTT. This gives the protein CAIRGYFNEKLFF.

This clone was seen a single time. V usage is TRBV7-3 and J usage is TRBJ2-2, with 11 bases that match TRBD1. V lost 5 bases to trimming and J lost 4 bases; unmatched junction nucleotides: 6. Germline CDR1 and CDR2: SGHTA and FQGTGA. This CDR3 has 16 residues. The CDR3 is CASSKTGTGGTGELFF. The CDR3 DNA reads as TGTGCCAGCAGCAAAACCGGGACAGGGGGCACCGGGGAGCTGTTTTTT.

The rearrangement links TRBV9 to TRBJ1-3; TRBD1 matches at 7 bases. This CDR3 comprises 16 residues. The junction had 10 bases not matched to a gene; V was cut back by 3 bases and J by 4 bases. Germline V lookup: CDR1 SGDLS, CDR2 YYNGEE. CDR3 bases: TGTGCCAGCAGCGCCACTCCGGGACAGATAGGAAACACCATATATTTT. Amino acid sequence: CASSATPGQIGNTIYF.

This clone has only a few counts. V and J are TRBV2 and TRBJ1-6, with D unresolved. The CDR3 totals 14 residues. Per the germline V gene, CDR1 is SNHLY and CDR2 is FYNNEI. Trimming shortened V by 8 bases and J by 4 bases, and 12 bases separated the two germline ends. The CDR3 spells CASAREVYNSPLHF. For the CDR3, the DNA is TGTGCCAGCGCCCGGGAGGTATATAATTCACCCCTCCACTTT.

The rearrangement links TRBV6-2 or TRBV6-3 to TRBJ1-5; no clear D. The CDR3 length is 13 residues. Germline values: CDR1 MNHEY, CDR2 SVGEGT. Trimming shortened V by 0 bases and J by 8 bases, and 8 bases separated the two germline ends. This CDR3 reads CASSYSTIKPQHF. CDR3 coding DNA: TGTGCCAGCAGTTACTCGACAATCAAGCCCCAGCATTTT.

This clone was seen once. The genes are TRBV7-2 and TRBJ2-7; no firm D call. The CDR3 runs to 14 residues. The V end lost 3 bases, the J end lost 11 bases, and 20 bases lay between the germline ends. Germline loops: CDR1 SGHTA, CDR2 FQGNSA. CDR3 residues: CASSFRELSGIEYF. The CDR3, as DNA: TGTGCCAGCAGCTTTCGAGAGCTTTCGGGTATCGAGTACTTC.

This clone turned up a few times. CDR3 sequence: CASSLQGTPEAFF. As DNA, the CDR3 is TGTGCCAGCAGTTTACAGGGGACCCCTGAAGCTTTCTTT. This chain joins TRBV27 and TRBJ1-1; D perhaps matches TRBD1 (6 bases). The CDR3 is made up of 13 amino acids. V lost 2 bases and J 6 bases, leaving 10 bases between the germline ends. CDR1 is MNHEY, CDR2 SMNVEV, per germline (reference sequence).

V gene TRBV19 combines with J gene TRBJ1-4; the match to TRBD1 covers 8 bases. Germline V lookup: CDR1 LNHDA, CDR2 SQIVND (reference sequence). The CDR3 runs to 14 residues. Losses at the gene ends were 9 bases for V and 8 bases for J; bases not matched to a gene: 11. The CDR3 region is CASGLRGLEEKLFF. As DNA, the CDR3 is TGTGCCAGCGGCCTCAGGGGGCTGGAGGAAAAACTGTTTTTT.

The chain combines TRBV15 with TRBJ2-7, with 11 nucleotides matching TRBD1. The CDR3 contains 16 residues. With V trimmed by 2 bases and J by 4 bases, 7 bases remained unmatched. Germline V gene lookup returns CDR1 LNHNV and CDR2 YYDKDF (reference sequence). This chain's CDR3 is CATSRSGQGALYEQYF. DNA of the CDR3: TGTGCCACCAGCAGATCTGGACAGGGGGCCTTGTACGAGCAGTACTTC.

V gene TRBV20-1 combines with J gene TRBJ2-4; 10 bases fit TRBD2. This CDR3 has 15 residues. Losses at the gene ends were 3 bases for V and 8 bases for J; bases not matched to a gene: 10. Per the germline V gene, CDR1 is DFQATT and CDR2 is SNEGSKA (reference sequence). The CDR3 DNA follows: TGCAGTGCTAGTTCGAGCGGGGGGGCCGATTACATTCAGTACTTC. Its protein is CSASSSGGADYIQYF.

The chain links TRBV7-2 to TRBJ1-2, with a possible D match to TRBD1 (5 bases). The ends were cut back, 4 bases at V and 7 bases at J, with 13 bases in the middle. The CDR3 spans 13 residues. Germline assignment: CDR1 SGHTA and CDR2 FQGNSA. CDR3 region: CASSSFHRPGYTF. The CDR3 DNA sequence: TGTGCCAGCAGCTCTTTTCACAGGCCTGGCTACACCTTC.

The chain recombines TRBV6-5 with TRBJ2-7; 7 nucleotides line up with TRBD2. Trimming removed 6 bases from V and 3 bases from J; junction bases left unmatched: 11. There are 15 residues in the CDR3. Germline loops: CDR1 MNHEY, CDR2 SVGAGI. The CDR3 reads CASRDSWRGSYEQYF. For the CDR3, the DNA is TGTGCCAGCAGAGACTCCTGGCGGGGGAGCTACGAGCAGTACTTC.